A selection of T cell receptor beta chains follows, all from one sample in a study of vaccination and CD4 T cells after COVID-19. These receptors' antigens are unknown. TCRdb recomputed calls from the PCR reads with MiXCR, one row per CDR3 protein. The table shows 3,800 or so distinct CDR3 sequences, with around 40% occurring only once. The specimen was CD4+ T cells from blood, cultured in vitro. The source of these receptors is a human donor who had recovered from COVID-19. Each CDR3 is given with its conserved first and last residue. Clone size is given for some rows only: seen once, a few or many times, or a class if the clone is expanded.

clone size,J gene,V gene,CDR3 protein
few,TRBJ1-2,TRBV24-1,CATSEDGNYGYTF
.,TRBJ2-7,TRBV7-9,CASSQGQGSTYEQYF
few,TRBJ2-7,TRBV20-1,CSARESRGRGDEQYF
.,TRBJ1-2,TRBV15,CATSRVRRDTLIEGYTF
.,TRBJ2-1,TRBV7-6,CASSSETSGGSAKFF
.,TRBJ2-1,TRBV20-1,CSASGGGNNEQFF
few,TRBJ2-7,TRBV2,CASSEALGGLAREQYF
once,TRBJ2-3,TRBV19,CASSQSSARPTDTQYF
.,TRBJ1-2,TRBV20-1,CSANLRGDYGYTF
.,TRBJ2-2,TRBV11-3,CASTRAREGERELFF
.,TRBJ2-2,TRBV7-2,CASSSGVVGELFF
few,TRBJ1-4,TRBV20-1,CSAIQGAGNEKLFF
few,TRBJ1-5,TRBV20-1,CSASAQSNAGEQPQHF
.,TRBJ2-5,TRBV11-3,CASRQLAGGGETQYF
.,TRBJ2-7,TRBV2,CASSDSGATYEQYF
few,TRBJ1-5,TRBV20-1,CSARYQGGQPQHF
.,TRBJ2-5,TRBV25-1,CASRRGEGETQYF
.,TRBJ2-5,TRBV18,CASSPRQGRGTQETQYF
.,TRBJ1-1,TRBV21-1,CASSKDNTEAFF
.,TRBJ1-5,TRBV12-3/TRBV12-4,CASSPRQKGREPQHF
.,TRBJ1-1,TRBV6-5,CASSSPQTGFAEAFF
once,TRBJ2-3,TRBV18,CASSPTRTSGRGDTQYF
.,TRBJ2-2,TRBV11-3,CASSLDHGAGGAGELFF
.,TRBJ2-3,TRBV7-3,CASSLTRGDTQYF
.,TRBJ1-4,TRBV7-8,CASSPQGTANEKLFF
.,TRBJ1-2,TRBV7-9,CASSLEGHGYTF
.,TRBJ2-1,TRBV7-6,CASSLTWADNEQFF
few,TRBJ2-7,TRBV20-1,CSASTGRVGYEQYF
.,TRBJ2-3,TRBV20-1,CSAGRLAGGGTDTQYF
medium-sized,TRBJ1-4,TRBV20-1,CSARAPRGVVEKLFF
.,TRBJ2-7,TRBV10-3,CAIRGLANAYEQYF
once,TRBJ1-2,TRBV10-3,CAISESWGRDYGYTF
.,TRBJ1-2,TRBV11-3,CASSFRGGTGSGYTF
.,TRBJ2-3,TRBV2,CASSGDYSTDTQYF
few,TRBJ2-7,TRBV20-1,CSASRGEEQYF
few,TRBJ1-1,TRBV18,CASSPVGSAGTEAFF
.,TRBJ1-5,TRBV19,CASSIVRARNQPQHF
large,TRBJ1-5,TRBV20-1,CSANSGNQPQHF
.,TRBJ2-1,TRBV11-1,CASSSSGRTYNEQFF
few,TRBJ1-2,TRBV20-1,CSARKQGGGYTF
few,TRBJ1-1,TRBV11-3,CASSLRRQTVTNTEAFF